What follows is one TCR beta chain and its context. Its antigen is as yet unknown. The data stem from a study of early T cells in non-severe SARS-CoV-2 infection. Study observations and caveats: The study's VDJdb matching favored anti-spike CD8 responses and missed private and CD4 specificities.

Individual cDNA molecules were tagged with unique molecular identifiers. TCRdb reprocessed the 5' RACE reads with MiXCR, giving one entry per CDR3 protein. Altogether over 50,000 distinct CDR3 sequences are present, about 15% being singletons, with the ten largest covering 10%. V lost 4 bases to trimming and J lost 7 bases; unmatched junction nucleotides: 5. The CDR3 has 14 amino acids. Germline values: CDR1 LGHDT, CDR2 YNNKEL (reference sequence). The genes are TRBV3-1 and TRBJ2-7; 12 bases fit TRBD2. This receptor was taken from an adult who was a healthcare worker with PCR-confirmed SARS-CoV-2 infection or an uninfected control (not recorded which). The sample in question was whole blood, obtained at baseline. The DNA of the CDR3 is TGTGCCAGCAGCCCTAGCGGGGGGGCAAGGGAGCAGTACTTC. Its protein is CASSPSGGAREQYF.